This T cell receptor (beta chain) was captured by sequencing in a study of blood T cell repertoires in COVID-19. For the study at large: Researchers got acute and convalescent COVID-19 samples from the United States, Italy and Spain. PBMCs, B-cell-depleted T cells, or T cells provided the cDNA or gDNA that made up the material.

Original data processing: From reference gene primer amplification, estimates of nucleated cell counts were derived. Profiling relied on immunoSEQ multiplex PCR, and the TCRdb table lists in-frame clones only, not all of them. The DNA was the basis for D and trimming; V, J and clone size are from that table. The data hold about 190,000 clones, with around 80% observed a single time. Germline trimming cut 7 bases from V and 2 bases from J; bases unmatched to any gene: 4. The length of the CDR3 is 14 residues. CDR1 and CDR2 from the germline V gene are MNHEY and SVGAGI. Sequenced: peripheral blood. The chain employs TRBV6-5 and TRBJ2-1; the match to TRBD1 covers 8 bases. The clonotype was recovered from a young man with active or convalescent COVID-19. CDR3 sequence reads: CASNPGQAYNEQFF. DNA of the CDR3: TGTGCCAGCAATCCGGGACAGGCCTACAATGAGCAGTTCTTC.